The sequence of this T cell receptor (beta chain) was determined in a study of shared clonotypes between healthy human individuals. CDR3 size: 16 residues. CDR1 and CDR2 (germline): SGHTA, FQGTGA. V was pared by 1 base and J by 4 bases, with 2 bases of the junction left unmatched. A word on this clone: The target antigen is unknown.

The study's findings and limits: Although depth was large, rarefaction showed that sequencing of the sorted subsets was incomplete. Collection of samples was limited to blood; tissue repertoires likely differ.

The donors, healthy adults who were HIV-negative, had experienced no recent acute infections or vaccinations. Sorted-subset replicate PCRs used approximately 180 ng of genomic DNA. This amount corresponded to 33,000 or so T cell genomes. Clones were sequenced by immunoSEQ multiplex PCR, and TCRdb holds only the in-frame ones, with some missing. The data show under 600,000 clones, roughly 97% seen once. The sequenced material came from naive CD4+ T cells sorted from blood. Subset of the sample: CD45RA+ positively selected. The chain joins TRBV7-3 to TRBJ2-1; 12 nucleotides match TRBD2. The TCR sequence derives from a woman younger than 45 in good health. The CDR3 is CASSLRLAGVYNEQFF. CDR3 nucleotides: TGTGCCAGCAGCTTAAGACTAGCGGGAGTTTACAATGAGCAGTTCTTC. Based on the CDR3 plus reference TRBV7-3 and TRBJ2-1, the full variable domain is GAGVSQTPSNKVTEKGKYVELRCDPISGHTALYWYRQSLGQGPEFLIYFQGTGAADDSGLPNDRFFAVRPEGSVSTLKIQRTERGDSAVYLCASSLRLAGVYNEQFFGPGTRLTVL.